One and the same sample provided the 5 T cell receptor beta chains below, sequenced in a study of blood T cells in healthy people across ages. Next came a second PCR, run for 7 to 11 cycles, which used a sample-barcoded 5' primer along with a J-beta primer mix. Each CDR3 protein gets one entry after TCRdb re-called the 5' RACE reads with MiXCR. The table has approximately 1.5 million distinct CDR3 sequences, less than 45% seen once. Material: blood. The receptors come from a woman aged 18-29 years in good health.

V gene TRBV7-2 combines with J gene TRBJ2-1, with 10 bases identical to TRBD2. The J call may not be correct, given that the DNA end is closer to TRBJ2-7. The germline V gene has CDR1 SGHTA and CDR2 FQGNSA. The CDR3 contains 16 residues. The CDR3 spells CASSLGGLAGANEQYF. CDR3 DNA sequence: TGTGCCAGCAGCTTAGGAGGGCTAGCGGGGGCCAATGAGCAGTACTTC.

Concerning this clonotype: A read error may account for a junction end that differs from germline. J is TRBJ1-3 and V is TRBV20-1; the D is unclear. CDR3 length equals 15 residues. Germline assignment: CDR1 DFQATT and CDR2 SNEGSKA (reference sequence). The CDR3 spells CSVRGSANSGNTIYF. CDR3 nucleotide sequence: TGCAGTGTTAGAGGTTCAGCGAACTCTGGAAACACCATATATTTT.

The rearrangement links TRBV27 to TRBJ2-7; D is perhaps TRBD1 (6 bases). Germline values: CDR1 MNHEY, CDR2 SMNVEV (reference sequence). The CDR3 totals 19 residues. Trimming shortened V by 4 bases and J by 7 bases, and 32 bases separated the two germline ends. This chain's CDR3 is CASSSLWGTGRPIYNEQYF. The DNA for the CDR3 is TGTGCCAGCAGTTCTCTTTGGGGAACAGGGAGACCCATCTACAATGAGCAGTACTTC.

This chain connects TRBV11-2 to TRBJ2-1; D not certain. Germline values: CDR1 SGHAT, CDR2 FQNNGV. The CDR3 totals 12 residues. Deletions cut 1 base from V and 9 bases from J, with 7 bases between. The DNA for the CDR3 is TGTGCCAGCAGCTTAGCCCGGCCTGAGCAGTTCTTC. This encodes CASSLARPEQFF. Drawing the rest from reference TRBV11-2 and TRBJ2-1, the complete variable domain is EAGVAQSPRYKIIEKRQSVAFWCNPISGHATLYWYQQILGQGPKLLIQFQNNGVVDDSQLPKDRFSAERLKGVDSTLKIQPAKLEDSAVYLCASSLARPEQFFGPGTRLTVL.

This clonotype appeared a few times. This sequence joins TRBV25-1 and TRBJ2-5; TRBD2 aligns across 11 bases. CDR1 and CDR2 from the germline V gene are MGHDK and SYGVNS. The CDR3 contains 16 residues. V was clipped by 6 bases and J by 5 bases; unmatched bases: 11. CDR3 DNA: TGTGCCAGCAGCCGCGCCCCGGGACTAGCGGTCGAGACCCAGTACTTC. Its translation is CASSRAPGLAVETQYF. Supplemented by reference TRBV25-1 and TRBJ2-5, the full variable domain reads EADIYQTPRYLVIGTGKKITLECSQTMGHDKMYWYQQDPGMELHLIHYSYGVNSTEKGDLSSESTVSRIRTEHFPLTLESARPSHTSQYLCASSRAPGLAVETQYFGPGTRLLVL.